This T cell receptor (beta chain) was found in a study of OX40 agonist ivuxolimab in advanced cancers. Study background: Ivuxolimab, an antibody that agonizes OX40 (CD134), was administered to the patients. Prior anti-PD-1, anti-PD-L1 or anti-CTLA-4 therapy was allowed; more than 30% had some.

There are 14 residues in the CDR3. V lost 7 bases and J lost 4, with 13 bases in between. CDR1 is SGHTA, CDR2 FQGNSA, per germline. Study-wide findings and caveats: Also present in some nonresponders was a low level of normalized T-cell clonal expansion.

Assay: immunoSEQ multiplex PCR; the TCRdb copy retains only in-frame clones and omits some. Among about 77,000 clones listed, 80% to 95% were seen once. As concerns this clone: Its matching antigen is unknown.

This specimen consisted of CD4+ or CD8+ T cells sorted from blood, obtained in a trial of the OX40 agonist ivuxolimab. The TCR comes from an adult with an advanced solid tumor such as melanoma, head and neck, liver or kidney cancer. This chain links TRBV7-2 with TRBJ1-4; a weak D match, TRBD1 (6 bases). The CDR3 reads CASTGAGDNEKLFF. DNA for the CDR3: TGTGCCAGCACAGGGGCGGGGGATAATGAAAAACTGTTTTTT.